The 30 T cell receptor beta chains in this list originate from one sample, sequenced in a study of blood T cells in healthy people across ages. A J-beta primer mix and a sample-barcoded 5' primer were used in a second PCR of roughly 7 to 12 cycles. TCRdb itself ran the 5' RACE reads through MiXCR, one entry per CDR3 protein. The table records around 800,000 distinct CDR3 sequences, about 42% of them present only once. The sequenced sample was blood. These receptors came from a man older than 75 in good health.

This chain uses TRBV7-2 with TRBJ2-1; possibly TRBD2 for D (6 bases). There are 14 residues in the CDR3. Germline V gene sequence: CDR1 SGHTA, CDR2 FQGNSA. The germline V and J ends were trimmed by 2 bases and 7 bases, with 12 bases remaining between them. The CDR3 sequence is CASSLRRRGNEQFF. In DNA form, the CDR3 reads TGTGCCAGCAGCTTAAGACGACGGGGGAATGAGCAGTTCTTC.

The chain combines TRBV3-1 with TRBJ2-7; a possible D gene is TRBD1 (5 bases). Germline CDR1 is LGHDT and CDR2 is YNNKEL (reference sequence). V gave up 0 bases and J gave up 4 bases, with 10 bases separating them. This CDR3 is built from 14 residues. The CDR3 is CASSQDRVLYEQYF. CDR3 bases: TGTGCCAGCAGCCAAGACAGGGTACTTTACGAGCAGTACTTC.

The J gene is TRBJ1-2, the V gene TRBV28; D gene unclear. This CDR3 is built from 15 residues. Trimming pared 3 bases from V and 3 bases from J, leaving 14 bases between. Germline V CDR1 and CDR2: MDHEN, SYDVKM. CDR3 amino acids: CASSFSEFNYYGYTF. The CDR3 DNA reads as TGTGCCAGCAGTTTTTCAGAATTTAATTACTATGGCTACACCTTC.

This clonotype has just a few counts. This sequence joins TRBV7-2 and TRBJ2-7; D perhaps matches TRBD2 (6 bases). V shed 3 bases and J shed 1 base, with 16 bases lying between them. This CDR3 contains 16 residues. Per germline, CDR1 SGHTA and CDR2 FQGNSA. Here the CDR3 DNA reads TGTGCCAGCAGCTTCGGGCGGGGCGGGATTTCCTACGAGCAGTACTTC. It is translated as CASSFGRGGISYEQYF.

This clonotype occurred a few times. CDR3 bases: TGTGCCAGCAGGTTTGGTGGGCTGAATCAGCCCCAGCATTTT. Protein: CASRFGGLNQPQHF. The V and J genes are TRBV6-5 and TRBJ1-5; D gene ambiguous. The CDR3 is 14 residues long. CDR1 and CDR2 from the germline V gene are MNHEY and SVGAGI. V shed 6 bases and J shed 4 bases, with 13 bases lying between them.

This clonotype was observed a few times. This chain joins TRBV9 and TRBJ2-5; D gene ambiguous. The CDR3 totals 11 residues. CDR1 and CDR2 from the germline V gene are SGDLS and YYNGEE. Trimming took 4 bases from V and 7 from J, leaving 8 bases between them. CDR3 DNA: TGTGCCAGCAGCTCAGGTCGGACCCAGTACTTC. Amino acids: CASSSGRTQYF.

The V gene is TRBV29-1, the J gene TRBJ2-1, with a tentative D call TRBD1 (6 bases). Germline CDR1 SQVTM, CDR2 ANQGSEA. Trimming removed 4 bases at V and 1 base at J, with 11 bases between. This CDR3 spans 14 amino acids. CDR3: CSVVWDNSYNEQFF. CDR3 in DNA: TGCAGCGTTGTATGGGACAATTCCTACAATGAGCAGTTCTTC.

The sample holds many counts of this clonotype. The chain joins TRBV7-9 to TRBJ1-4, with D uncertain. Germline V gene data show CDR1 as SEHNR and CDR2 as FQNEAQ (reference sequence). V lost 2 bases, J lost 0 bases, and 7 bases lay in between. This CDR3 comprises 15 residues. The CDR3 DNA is TGTGCCAGCAGCTTACCTGTGGCAACTAATGAAAAACTGTTTTTT. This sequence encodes CASSLPVATNEKLFF.

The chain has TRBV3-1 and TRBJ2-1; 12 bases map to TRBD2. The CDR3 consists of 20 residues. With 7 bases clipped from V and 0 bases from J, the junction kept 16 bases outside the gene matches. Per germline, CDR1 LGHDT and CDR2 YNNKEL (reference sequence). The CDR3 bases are TGTGCCAGCAACTCCCCGGGAGCTAGCGGGAGGGCGAGCTCCTACAATGAGCAGTTCTTC. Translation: CASNSPGASGRASSYNEQFF.

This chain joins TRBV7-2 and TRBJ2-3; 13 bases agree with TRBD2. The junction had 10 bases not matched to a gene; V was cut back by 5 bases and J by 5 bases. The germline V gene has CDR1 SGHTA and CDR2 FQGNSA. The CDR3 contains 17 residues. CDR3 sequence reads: CASSPGPGLAGKDTQYF. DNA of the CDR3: TGTGCCAGCAGCCCTGGGCCGGGACTAGCGGGAAAAGATACGCAGTATTTT.

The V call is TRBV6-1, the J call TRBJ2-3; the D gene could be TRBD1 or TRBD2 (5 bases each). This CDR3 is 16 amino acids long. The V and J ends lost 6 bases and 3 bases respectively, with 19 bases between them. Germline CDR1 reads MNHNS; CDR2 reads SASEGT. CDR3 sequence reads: CASRNGRDRKTDTQYF. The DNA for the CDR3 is TGTGCCAGCAGGAATGGCAGGGACCGAAAGACAGATACGCAGTATTTT.

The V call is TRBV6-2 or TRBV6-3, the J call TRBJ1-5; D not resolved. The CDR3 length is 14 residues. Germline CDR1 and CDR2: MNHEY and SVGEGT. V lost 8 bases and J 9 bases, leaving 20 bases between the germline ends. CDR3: CASGYGDRGRPQHF. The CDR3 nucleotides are TGTGCCAGCGGATACGGGGATCGAGGACGGCCCCAGCATTTT.

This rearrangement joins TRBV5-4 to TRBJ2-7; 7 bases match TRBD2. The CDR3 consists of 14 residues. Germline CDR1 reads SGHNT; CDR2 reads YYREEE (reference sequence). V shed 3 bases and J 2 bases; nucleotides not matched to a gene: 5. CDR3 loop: CASSSRSGTYEQYF. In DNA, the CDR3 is TGTGCCAGCAGCTCGAGAAGCGGGACCTACGAGCAGTACTTC.

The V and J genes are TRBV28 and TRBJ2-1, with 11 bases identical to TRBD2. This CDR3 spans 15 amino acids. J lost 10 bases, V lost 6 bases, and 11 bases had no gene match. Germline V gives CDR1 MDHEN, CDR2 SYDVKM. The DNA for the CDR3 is TGTGCCAGCAGGATCGAACTAGCGGGAGTCGGGGAGCAGTTCTTC. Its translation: CASRIELAGVGEQFF.

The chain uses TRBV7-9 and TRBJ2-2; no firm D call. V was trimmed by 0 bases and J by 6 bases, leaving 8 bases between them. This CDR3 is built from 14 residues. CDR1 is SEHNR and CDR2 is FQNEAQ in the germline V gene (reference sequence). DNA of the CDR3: TGTGCCAGCAGCTTAGCTGAGGCGTCCGGGGAGCTGTTTTTT. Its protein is CASSLAEASGELFF.

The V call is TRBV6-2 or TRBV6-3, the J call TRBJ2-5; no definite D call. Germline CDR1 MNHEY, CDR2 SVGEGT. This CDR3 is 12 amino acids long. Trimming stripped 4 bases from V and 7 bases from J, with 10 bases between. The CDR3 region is CASSSTMGTQYF. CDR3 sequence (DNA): TGTGCCAGCAGTTCCACCATGGGGACCCAGTACTTC.

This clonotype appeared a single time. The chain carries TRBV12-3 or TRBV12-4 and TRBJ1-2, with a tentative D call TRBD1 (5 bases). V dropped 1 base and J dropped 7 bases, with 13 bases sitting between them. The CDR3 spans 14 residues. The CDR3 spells CASSLGGRETGYTF. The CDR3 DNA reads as TGTGCCAGCAGTTTAGGCGGCAGGGAGACTGGCTACACCTTC.

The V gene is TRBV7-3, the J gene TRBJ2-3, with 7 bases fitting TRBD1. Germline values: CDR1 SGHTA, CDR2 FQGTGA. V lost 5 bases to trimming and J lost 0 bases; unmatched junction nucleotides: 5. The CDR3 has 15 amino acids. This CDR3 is CASSPGTESTDTQYF. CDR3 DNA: TGTGCCAGCAGCCCCGGGACAGAGAGCACAGATACGCAGTATTTT.

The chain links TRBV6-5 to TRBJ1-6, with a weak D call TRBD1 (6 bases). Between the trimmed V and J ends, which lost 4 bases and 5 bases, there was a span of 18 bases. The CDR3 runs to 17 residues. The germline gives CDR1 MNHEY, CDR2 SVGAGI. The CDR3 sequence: CASSFTGSGSDNSPLHF. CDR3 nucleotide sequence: TGTGCCAGCAGTTTCACAGGGTCGGGATCGGATAATTCACCCCTCCACTTT.

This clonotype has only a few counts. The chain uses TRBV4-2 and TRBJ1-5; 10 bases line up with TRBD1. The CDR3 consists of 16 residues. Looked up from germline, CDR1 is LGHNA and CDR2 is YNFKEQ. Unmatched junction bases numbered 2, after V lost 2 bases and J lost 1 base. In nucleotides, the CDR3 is TGTGCCAGCAGCCAACGGGACAGGGGAAGCAATCAGCCCCAGCATTTT. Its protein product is CASSQRDRGSNQPQHF.

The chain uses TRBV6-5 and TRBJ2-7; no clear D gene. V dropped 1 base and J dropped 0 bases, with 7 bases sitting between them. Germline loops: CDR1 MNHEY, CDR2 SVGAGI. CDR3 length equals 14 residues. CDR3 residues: CASSYFSSSYEQYF. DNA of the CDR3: TGTGCCAGCAGTTACTTCTCGAGCTCCTACGAGCAGTACTTC.

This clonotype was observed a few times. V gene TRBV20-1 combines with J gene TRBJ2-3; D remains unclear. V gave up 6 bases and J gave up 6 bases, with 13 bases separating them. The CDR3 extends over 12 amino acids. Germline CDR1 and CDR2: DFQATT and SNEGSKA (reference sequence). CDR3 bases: TGCAGTGCAGTCGACCAGGCGGATACGCAGTATTTT. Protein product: CSAVDQADTQYF.

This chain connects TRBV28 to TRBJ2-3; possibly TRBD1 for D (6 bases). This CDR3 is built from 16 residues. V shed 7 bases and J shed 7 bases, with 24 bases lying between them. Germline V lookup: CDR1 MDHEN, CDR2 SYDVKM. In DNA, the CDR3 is TGTGCCAGCACCCCAACCGGTACAGGGTTTTTGCATACGCAGTATTTT. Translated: CASTPTGTGFLHTQYF.

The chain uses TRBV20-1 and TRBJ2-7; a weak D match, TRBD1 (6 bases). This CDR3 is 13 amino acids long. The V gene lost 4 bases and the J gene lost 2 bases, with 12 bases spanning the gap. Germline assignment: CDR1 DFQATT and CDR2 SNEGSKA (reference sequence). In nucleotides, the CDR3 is TGCAGTGCTATCCGGGACATCGCCTACGAGCAGTACTTC. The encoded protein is CSAIRDIAYEQYF.

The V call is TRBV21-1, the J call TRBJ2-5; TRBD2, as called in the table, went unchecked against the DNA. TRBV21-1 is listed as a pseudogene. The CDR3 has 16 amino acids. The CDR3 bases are TGTGCCAGCAGCAACCATCACGGGGTGGGGAGGGAGACCCAGTACTTC. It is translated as CASSNHHGVGRETQYF.

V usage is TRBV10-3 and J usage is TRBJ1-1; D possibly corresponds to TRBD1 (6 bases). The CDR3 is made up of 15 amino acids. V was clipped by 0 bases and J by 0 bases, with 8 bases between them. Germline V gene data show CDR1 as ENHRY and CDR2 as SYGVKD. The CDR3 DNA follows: TGTGCCATCAGTGAGTCCCGGACAGTGAACACTGAAGCTTTCTTT. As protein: CAISESRTVNTEAFF.

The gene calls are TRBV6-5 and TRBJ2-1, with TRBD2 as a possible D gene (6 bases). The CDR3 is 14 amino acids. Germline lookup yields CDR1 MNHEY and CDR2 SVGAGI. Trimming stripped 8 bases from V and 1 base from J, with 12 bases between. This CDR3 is CASRRGPSYNEQFF. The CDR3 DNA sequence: TGTGCCAGCCGGCGGGGACCTTCCTACAATGAGCAGTTCTTC.

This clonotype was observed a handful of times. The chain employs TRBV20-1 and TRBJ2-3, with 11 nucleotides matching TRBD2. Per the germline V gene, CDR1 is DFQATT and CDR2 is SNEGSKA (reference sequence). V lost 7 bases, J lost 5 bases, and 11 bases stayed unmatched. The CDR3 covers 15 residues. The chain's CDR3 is CSDLTLAGARDTQYF. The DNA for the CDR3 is TGCAGTGACCTGACACTAGCGGGAGCAAGAGATACGCAGTATTTT.

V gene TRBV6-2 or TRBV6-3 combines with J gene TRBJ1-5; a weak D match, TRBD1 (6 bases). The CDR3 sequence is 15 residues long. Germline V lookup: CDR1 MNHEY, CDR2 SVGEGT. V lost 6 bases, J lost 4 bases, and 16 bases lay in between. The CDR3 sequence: CASSQPRGPNQPQHF. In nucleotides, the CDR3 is TGTGCCAGCAGCCAACCACGGGGGCCAAATCAGCCCCAGCATTTT.

The DNA for the CDR3 is TGCAGTGCTAGAGATCGGGGGACAGGGAACGAGCAGTACTTC. As protein: CSARDRGTGNEQYF. The chain uses TRBV20-1 and TRBJ2-5, with 9 bases lining up with TRBD1. The J call is uncertain, as TRBJ2-7 better fits the DNA end. The CDR3 consists of 14 residues. The germline CDR1 and CDR2 sequences are DFQATT and SNEGSKA (reference sequence).